Listed below are T cell receptor beta chains from one sample, sequenced in a study of technical replicates of blood from a handful of donors. Here immunoSEQ multiplex PCR was the method, and the copy in TCRdb shows in-frame clones only, minus some. The data hold 73,000 or so clones, with about 91% observed a single time. Sequencing used T cells isolated from PBMCs. These receptor sequences come from a human donor in good health. Each CDR3 is given with its conserved first and last residue. The D gene is left open where the match is weak. Part of the rows lack a size; the others show once, few, many or a class for expanded clones.

d_call | clone_size | j_call | v_call | cdr3_aa | cdr3_nt
- | - | TRBJ1-1 | TRBV7-8 | CASSGRGMNTEAFF | TGTGCCAGCAGCGGTAGGGGGATGAACACTGAAGCTTTCTTT
TRBD1 | - | TRBJ1-2 | TRBV7-9 | CASSLEGGGGYTF | TGTGCCAGCAGCTTAGAAGGGGGCGGTGGCTACACCTTC
TRBD1 | - | TRBJ2-7 | TRBV11-3 | CASGEQGFSYEQYF | TGTGCCAGCGGCGAACAGGGGTTCTCCTACGAGCAGTACTTC
TRBD1 | - | TRBJ2-5 | TRBV10-1 | CASSEDKGTGETQYF | TGCGCCAGCAGTGAGGATAAGGGGACAGGGGAGACCCAGTACTTC
TRBD1 | once | TRBJ1-2 | TRBV30 | CAWRSGGYGYTF | TGTGCCTGGAGGTCAGGGGGCTATGGCTACACCTTC
TRBD2 | once | TRBJ2-1 | TRBV6-1 | CASSLAGEQFF | TGTGCCAGCAGCCTAGCGGGGGAGCAGTTCTTC
- | - | TRBJ2-3 | TRBV21-1 | CASSKGVRGQGDTQYF | TGTGCCAGCAGCAAAGGGGTCAGGGGGCAGGGAGATACGCAGTATTTT
- | few | TRBJ1-1 | TRBV6-5 | CASNTELNTEAFF | TGTGCCAGCAATACAGAATTAAACACTGAAGCTTTCTTT
- | - | TRBJ2-5 | TRBV29-1 | CSVEGGQQETQYF | TGCAGCGTTGAAGGTGGACAGCAAGAGACCCAGTACTTC
- | once | TRBJ2-7 | TRBV28 | CASSAGTPYMGEQYF | TGTGCCAGCAGCGCCGGGACTCCCTACATGGGGGAGCAGTACTTC
TRBD1 | - | TRBJ1-2 | TRBV19 | CASSYRDRGLSNYGYTF | TGTGCCAGTTCCTACCGGGACAGGGGGCTTTCGAACTATGGCTACACCTTC
TRBD1 | - | TRBJ1-2 | TRBV6-1 | CASSPPGQGYTGYTF | TGTGCCAGCAGTCCCCCCGGACAGGGATATACTGGCTACACCTTC
- | - | TRBJ1-2 | TRBV27 | CASSRPSSGGYTF | TGTGCCAGCAGCCGCCCAAGCTCGGGAGGCTACACCTTC
TRBD2 | - | TRBJ2-1 | TRBV10-2 | CASRLAGGYNEQFF | TGCGCCAGCAGACTAGCGGGGGGCTACAATGAGCAGTTCTTC
TRBD2 | - | TRBJ2-1 | TRBV2 | CASAAGGNEQFF | TGTGCCAGCGCTGCGGGGGGCAATGAGCAGTTCTTC
TRBD1 | - | TRBJ2-1 | TRBV6-1 | CASSDFRVTGAFNEQFF | TGTGCCAGCAGTGATTTTCGGGTGACAGGGGCGTTCAATGAGCAGTTCTTC
TRBD1 | - | TRBJ2-7 | TRBV5-5 | CASSIGQGAGYEQYF | TGTGCCAGCAGCATTGGACAGGGGGCAGGGTACGAGCAGTACTTC
- | - | TRBJ1-3 | TRBV11-3 | CASSDRGHHSGNTIYF | TGTGCCAGCAGCGACCGCGGACACCACTCTGGAAACACCATATATTTT
- | - | TRBJ1-2 | TRBV6-1 | CASSEADRWGRGKGYTF | TGTGCCAGCAGTGAAGCAGATCGGTGGGGCAGGGGCAAGGGCTACACCTTC
- | - | TRBJ1-5 | TRBV5-8 | CASSLSGYSNQPQHF | TGTGCCAGCAGCTTATCCGGGTATAGCAATCAGCCCCAGCATTTT
- | - | TRBJ1-1 | TRBV7-8 | CASSFSGDTEAFF | TGTGCCAGCAGCTTCAGCGGGGACACTGAAGCTTTCTTT
TRBD1 | - | TRBJ2-5 | TRBV5-1 | CASDRDGETQYF | TGCGCCAGCGACAGGGATGGGGAGACCCAGTACTTC
- | - | TRBJ2-2 | TRBV2 | CASRYDQGNTGELFF | TGTGCCAGCAGATACGACCAGGGCAACACCGGGGAGCTGTTTTTT
TRBD1 | once | TRBJ2-2 | TRBV12-5 | CASGLVRTGTGAPGELFF | TGTGCTAGTGGTTTGGTCAGAACCGGGACAGGGGCTCCCGGGGAGCTGTTTTTT
- | - | TRBJ1-5 | TRBV6-1 | CASSEETNQPQHF | TGTGCCAGCAGTGAAGAAACTAATCAGCCCCAGCATTTT
TRBD1 | - | TRBJ1-3 | TRBV7-9 | CASSHRDRGFENTIYF | TGTGCCAGCAGCCACAGGGACAGGGGATTCGAAAACACCATATATTTT
- | - | TRBJ1-5 | TRBV4-1 | CASSQVSGVDQPQHF | TGCGCCAGCAGCCAAGTGTCAGGGGTTGATCAGCCCCAGCATTTT